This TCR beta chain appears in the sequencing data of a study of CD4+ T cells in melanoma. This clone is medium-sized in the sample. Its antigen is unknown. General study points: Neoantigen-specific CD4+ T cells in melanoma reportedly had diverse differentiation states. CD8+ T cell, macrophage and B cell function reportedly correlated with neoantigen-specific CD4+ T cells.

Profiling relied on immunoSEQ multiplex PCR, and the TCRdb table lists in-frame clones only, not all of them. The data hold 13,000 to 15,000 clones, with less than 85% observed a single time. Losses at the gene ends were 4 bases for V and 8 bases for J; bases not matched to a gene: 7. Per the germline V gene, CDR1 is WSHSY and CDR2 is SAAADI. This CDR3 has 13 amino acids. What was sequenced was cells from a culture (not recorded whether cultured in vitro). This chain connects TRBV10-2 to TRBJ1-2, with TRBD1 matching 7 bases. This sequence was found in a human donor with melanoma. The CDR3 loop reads CASSVDRAEGYTF. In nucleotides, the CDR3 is TGCGCCAGCAGTGTAGACAGGGCGGAGGGCTACACCTTC.